This T cell receptor (beta chain) was retrieved from a study of T cell repertoires in cytomegalovirus infection. Study context: Evidence of both CMV infection and a matching HLA type came from public TCR beta signatures. Study results and limitations: Cumulative public TCR beta family frequency identified CMV carriers with the relevant HLA. What dominated the ex vivo response were HLA-C-restricted CMV-specific TCR beta clonotypes.

There are 15 residues in the CDR3. V dropped 4 bases and J dropped 5; count of bases not matched to a gene: 6. One entry per CDR3 protein results from TCRdb running MiXCR on the reads. The sample includes approximately 700,000 distinct CDR3 sequences, 35% of them seen just once. To note about this clonotype: The antigen is unknown.

V is TRBV12-3 or TRBV12-4 and J is TRBJ2-1; 9 bases are a match to TRBD1. The origin of this receptor is a human donor in good health (CMV status not recorded). Some clones in this sample may be carry-over from other donors' samples. Specimen: PBMCs. In nucleotides, the CDR3 is TGTGCCAGCAGTTCCGCGGACAGGGGCAACAATGAGCAGTTCTTC. The encoded protein is CASSSADRGNNEQFF.